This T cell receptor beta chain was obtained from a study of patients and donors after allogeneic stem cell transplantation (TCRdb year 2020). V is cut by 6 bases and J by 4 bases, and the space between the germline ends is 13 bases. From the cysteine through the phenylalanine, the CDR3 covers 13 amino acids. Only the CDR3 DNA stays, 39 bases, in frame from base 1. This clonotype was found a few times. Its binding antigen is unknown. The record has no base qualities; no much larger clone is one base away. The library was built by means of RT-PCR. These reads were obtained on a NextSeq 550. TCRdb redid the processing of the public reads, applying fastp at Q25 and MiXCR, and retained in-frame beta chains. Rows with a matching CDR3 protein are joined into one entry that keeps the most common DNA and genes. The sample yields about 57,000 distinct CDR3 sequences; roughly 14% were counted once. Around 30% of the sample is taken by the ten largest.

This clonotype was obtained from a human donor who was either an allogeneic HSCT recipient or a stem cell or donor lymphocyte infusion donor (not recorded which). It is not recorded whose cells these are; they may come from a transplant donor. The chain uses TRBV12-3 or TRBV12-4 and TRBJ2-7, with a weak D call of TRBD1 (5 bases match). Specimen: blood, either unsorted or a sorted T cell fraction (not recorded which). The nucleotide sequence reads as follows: TGTGCCAGCAGACGACAGTCAGAATACGAGCAGTACTTC. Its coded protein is CASRRQSEYEQYF.